Detailed here is one TCR beta chain. Antigen: not known. One end of the junction does not line up with germline, which may come from a read error. This specimen belongs to a study of tumor and adjacent non-tumor tissue in lung cancer. The study's findings and limits: Tumor tissue had significantly higher TCR diversity than normal lung.

This sample's RNA came from whole unsorted tissue. This non-tumor lung sample came from over 3 cm beyond the tumor edge. A modified ARM-PCR protocol with three rounds of nested PCR amplified TCRbeta. Each CDR3 protein is one row after TCRdb ran MiXCR on the multiplex PCR reads. The sample lists approximately 120,000 distinct CDR3 sequences; 50% to 70% were seen once. There are 16 residues in the CDR3. Germline V gene sequence: CDR1 ENHRY, CDR2 SYGVKD. The sample comprised distant non-tumor lung tissue. This sequence joins TRBV10-3 and TRBJ1-2; D not resolved. The sequence was collected from a man aged 55 to 70 with non-small cell lung cancer. The CDR3 is CTIGESKISSDYAYTF. CDR3 coding DNA: TGTACCATCGGTGAGTCGAAAATTAGCAGCGACTATGCCTACACCTTC.